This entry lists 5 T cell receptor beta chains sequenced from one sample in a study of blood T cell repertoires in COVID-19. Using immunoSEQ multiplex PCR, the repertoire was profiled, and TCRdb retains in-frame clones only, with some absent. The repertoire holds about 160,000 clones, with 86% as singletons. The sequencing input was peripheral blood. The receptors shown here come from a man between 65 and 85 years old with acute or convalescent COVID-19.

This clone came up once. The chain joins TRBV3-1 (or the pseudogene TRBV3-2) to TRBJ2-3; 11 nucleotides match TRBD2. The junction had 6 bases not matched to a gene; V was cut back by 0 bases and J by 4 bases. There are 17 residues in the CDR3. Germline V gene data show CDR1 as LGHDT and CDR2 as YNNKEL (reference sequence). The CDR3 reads CASSQDIAGGIADTQYF. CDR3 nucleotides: TGTGCCAGCAGCCAAGATATAGCGGGAGGGATCGCAGATACGCAGTATTTT.

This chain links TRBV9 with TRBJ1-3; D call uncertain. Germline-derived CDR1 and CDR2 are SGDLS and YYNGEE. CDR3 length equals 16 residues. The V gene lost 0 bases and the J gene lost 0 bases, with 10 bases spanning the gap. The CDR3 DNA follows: TGTGCCAGCAGCGTAGCTGGGCAGAGCTCTGGAAACACCATATATTTT. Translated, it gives CASSVAGQSSGNTIYF.

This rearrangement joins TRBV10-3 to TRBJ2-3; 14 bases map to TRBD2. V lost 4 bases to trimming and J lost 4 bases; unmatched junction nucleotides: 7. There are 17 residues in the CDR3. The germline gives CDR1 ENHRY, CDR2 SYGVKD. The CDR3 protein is CAISAKTSGGGPDTQYF. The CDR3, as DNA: TGTGCCATCAGTGCTAAGACTAGCGGGGGGGGTCCAGATACGCAGTATTTT.

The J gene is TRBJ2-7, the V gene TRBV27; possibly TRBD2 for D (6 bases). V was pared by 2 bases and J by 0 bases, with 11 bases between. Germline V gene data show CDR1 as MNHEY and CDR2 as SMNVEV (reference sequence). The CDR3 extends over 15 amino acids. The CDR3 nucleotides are TGTGCCAGCAGTTTAATCGGGACTCCCTCCTACGAGCAGTACTTC. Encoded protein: CASSLIGTPSYEQYF.

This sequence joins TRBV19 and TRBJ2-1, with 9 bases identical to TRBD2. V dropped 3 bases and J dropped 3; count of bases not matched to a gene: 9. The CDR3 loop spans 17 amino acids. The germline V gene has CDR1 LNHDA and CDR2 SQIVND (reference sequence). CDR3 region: CASSITASGINYNEQFF. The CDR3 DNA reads TGTGCCAGTAGTATCACGGCTAGCGGGATTAACTACAATGAGCAGTTCTTC.